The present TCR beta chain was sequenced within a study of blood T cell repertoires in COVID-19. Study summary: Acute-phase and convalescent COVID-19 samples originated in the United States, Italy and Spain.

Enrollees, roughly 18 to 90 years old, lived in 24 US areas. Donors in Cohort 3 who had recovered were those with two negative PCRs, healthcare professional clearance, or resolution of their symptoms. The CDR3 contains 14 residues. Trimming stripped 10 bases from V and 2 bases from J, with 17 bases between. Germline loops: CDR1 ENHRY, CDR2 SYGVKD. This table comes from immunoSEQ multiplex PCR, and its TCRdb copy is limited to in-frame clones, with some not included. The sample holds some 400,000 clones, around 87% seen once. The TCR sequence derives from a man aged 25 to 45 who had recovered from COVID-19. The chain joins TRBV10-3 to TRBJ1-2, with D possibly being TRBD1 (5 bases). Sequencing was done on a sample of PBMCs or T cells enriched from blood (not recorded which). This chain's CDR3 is CATRERGGNYGYTF. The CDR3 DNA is TGTGCCACCAGGGAGAGGGGAGGCAACTATGGCTACACCTTC.